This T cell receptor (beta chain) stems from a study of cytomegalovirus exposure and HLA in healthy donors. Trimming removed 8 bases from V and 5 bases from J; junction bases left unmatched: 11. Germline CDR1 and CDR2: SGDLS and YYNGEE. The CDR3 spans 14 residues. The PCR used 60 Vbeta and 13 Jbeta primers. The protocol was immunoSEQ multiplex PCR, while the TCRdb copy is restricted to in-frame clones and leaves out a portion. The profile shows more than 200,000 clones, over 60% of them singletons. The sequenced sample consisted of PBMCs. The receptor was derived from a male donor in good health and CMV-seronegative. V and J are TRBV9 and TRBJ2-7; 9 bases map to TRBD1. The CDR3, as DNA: TGTGCCAGTTCCATGGGACAGGGAAGAAACGAGCAGTACTTC. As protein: CASSMGQGRNEQYF.